This T cell receptor beta chain was profiled in a study of blood T cell repertoires in COVID-19. Overall study: Acute and convalescent COVID-19 samples came from the United States, Italy and Spain. Sources were T cells, B-cell-depleted T cells, or PBMCs; the material itself was cDNA or gDNA.

Seattle researchers signed up patients amid active infection and tracked them longitudinally. Original processing methods: Estimated nucleated cell counts came from reference gene primer amplification. The method was immunoSEQ multiplex PCR; TCRdb's version includes in-frame clones alone and lacks a portion of them. V, J and clone size are taken as reported in that table, and D and trimming were inferred from the DNA itself. In the table there are approximately 150,000 clones, 70% to 90% of which are singletons. This clone was detected only once. This receptor was identified in a woman in her 50s with COVID-19, enrolled during active disease. The sequenced sample was peripheral blood.

CDR3 protein: CASSLGTAFEQYF. The CDR3, as DNA: TGTGCCAGCAGCCTCGGGACAGCCTTCGAGCAGTACTTC. The genes are TRBV12-3 or TRBV12-4 and TRBJ2-7; 7 nucleotides align to TRBD1. The CDR3 loop spans 13 amino acids. The ends lost 6 bases at V and 6 bases at J; junction bases unmatched: 8.